The 4 T cell receptor beta chains in this list originate from one sample, sequenced in a study of PD-L1 blockade in urothelial cancer. The sample's time point: pretreatment peripheral blood. Assay: immunoSEQ multiplex PCR; the TCRdb copy retains only in-frame clones and omits some. The table records approximately 79,000 clones, around 81% of them present only once. The sequenced sample was PBMCs, obtained around atezolizumab (anti-PD-L1) treatment. The source is a man aged 40-55 years with urothelial cancer.

The chain links TRBV27 to TRBJ2-2, with 8 positions matching TRBD1. The CDR3 loop spans 14 amino acids. Germline CDR1 reads MNHEY; CDR2 reads SMNVEV (reference sequence). Unmatched junction bases numbered 4, after V lost 5 bases and J lost 5 bases. The CDR3 loop reads CASSRTGWTGELFF. The DNA for the CDR3 is TGTGCCAGCAGTAGGACAGGGTGGACCGGGGAGCTGTTTTTT.

This clone was seen once. The chain joins TRBV27 to TRBJ1-1; D gene unclear. V was shortened by 3 bases and J by 3 bases, with 17 bases between the two germline ends. CDR1 MNHEY and CDR2 SMNVEV come from the germline V gene (reference sequence). The CDR3 sequence is 16 residues long. CDR3 amino acids: CASSLGQTGFYTEAFF. DNA of the CDR3: TGTGCCAGCAGTTTGGGTCAGACGGGGTTTTACACTGAAGCTTTCTTT.

The rearrangement uses TRBV7-2 and TRBJ1-1; weak D call: TRBD1 (5 bases). Germline V gene sequence: CDR1 SGHTA, CDR2 FQGNSA. V was shortened by 6 bases and J by 1 base, with 15 bases between the two germline ends. This CDR3 has 15 amino acids. Here the CDR3 DNA reads TGTGCCAGCAGATATCGGGGGGGGTCGAACACTGAAGCTTTCTTT. Its translation: CASRYRGGSNTEAFF.

The V call is TRBV4-3, the J call TRBJ1-4, with 9 nucleotides matching TRBD1. Per the germline V gene, CDR1 is LGHNA and CDR2 is YSLEER. With V trimmed by 5 bases and J by 6 bases, 1 base remained unmatched. This CDR3 is 13 amino acids long. The CDR3 protein is CASSGDRDEKLFF. In DNA form, the CDR3 reads TGCGCCAGCAGCGGGGACAGGGATGAAAAACTGTTTTTT.